The entry below gives a single T cell receptor beta chain sequence along with its context. As yet, its antigen is unknown. The data were obtained in a study of T and B cells in COVID-19 patients. Study-wide background: Of over 18 active-infection patients, about 13 were critically ill with mechanical ventilation or extracorporeal membrane oxygenation. Study-wide results and limits: No sequencing was yet done of CD4+, regulatory or CD8+ subsets, or of SARS-CoV-2-responsive or tetramer+ sorted cells.

TRB rearrangements were amplified by multiplex PCR with BIOMED2 TRB-A/B primers. TCRdb called the multiplex PCR reads again in MiXCR, with one record for every CDR3 protein. The sample contains 3,300 or so distinct CDR3 sequences, under 30% of which appear only once. Germline V CDR1 and CDR2: ENHRY, SYGVKD. V lost 9 bases, J lost 4 bases, and 10 bases stayed unmatched. The CDR3 sequence is 15 residues long. From blood, about 250-550 ng of genomic DNA served as TRB template. The sample taken for sequencing was blood. The receptor's source is a human donor with active COVID-19. The donor label of this sample is uncertain. The chain employs TRBV10-3 and TRBJ2-1; 9 bases map to TRBD1. The chain's CDR3 is CAISTGQGRYNEQFF. The CDR3 nucleotides read TGTGCCATTTCGACGGGACAGGGAAGGTACAATGAGCAGTTCTTC.